This T cell receptor beta chain derives from a study of T cell changes during pregnancy in multiple sclerosis. The assay was immunoSEQ multiplex PCR, and TCRdb's table has in-frame clones only and misses some. The repertoire consists of approximately 90,000 clones, with around 94% occurring once and the leading ten covering about 0.84%. Germline trimming cut 0 bases from V and 3 bases from J; bases unmatched to any gene: 13. The germline V gene has CDR1 SGDLS and CDR2 YYNGEE. The CDR3 extends over 19 amino acids. The specimen comprised peripheral blood, sampled in the third trimester of pregnancy. The receptor was isolated from a female donor with multiple sclerosis, enrolled in a pregnancy study. This sequence joins TRBV9 and TRBJ2-3; 10 nucleotides align to TRBD2. The CDR3 spells CASSVATLAASGSTDTQYF. CDR3 sequence (DNA): TGTGCCAGCAGCGTAGCTACCCTGGCCGCTAGCGGGAGTACAGATACGCAGTATTTT.